The 3 T cell receptor beta chains below come from one sample, sequenced in a study of cytomegalovirus exposure and HLA in healthy donors. In the PCR, 60 Vbeta and 13 Jbeta primers were used. Profiling relied on immunoSEQ multiplex PCR, and the TCRdb table lists in-frame clones only, not all of them. The table lists about 140,000 clones, approximately 80% of them singletons, with about 2.2% in the top ten. Sequencing was performed on PBMCs. These receptors originate from a man aged 50-59 years in good health and CMV-seronegative.

This clone is a singleton in its sample. Sequence at one end of the junction differs from germline and may be a read error. The chain joins TRBV7-8 to TRBJ2-5, with 11 bases fitting TRBD2. In germline, CDR1 is SGHVS, CDR2 FQNEAQ. CDR3 size: 16 residues. The CDR3 loop is CAGSLDLAGGLETQYF. The CDR3 DNA sequence: TGTGCCGGCAGCTTAGATCTAGCGGGGGGCCTAGAGACCCAGTACTTC.

This clone was recorded only once. The genes are TRBV30 and TRBJ1-3, with unresolved D. V was shortened by 5 bases and J by 3 bases, with 14 bases between the two germline ends. The germline V gene encodes CDR1 GTSNPN and CDR2 SVGIG (reference sequence). CDR3 length: 14 residues. CDR3 in DNA: TGTGCCTGGGCGATGTTGACTGATGGAAACACCATATATTTT. Residues: CAWAMLTDGNTIYF.

This chain connects TRBV5-4 to TRBJ2-2, with D perhaps TRBD2 (6 bases). The V and J ends lost 0 bases and 4 bases respectively, with 10 bases between them. The CDR3 spans 15 residues. Germline lookup yields CDR1 SGHNT and CDR2 YYREEE (reference sequence). This CDR3 is CASSLGAGSTGELFF. The CDR3 DNA is TGTGCCAGCAGCTTGGGCGCGGGAAGCACCGGGGAGCTGTTTTTT.